These 8 T cell receptor beta chains were sequenced from one sample in a study of blood T cell repertoires in COVID-19. The repertoire was sequenced with immunoSEQ multiplex PCR; TCRdb's copy has only in-frame clones and lacks some. Of 200,000 to 300,000 clones in the sample, around 85% were seen once. Sequencing input: PBMCs or T cells enriched from blood (not recorded which). The origin of the receptors is a woman aged 40 to 50 with acute COVID-19.

The chain links TRBV19 to TRBJ1-4, with 8 bases that match TRBD1. The germline CDR1 and CDR2 sequences are LNHDA and SQIVND (reference sequence). This CDR3 comprises 15 residues. Germline trimming cut 7 bases from V and 7 bases from J; bases unmatched to any gene: 11. This CDR3 reads CASNNAGGEGEKLFF. The CDR3 nucleotides read TGTGCCAGTAACAACGCAGGGGGCGAAGGTGAAAAACTGTTTTTT.

Only one count was recorded for this clone. The V call is TRBV5-1, the J call TRBJ2-1; TRBD2 matches at 8 bases. With V trimmed by 4 bases and J by 3 bases, 6 bases remained unmatched. Germline CDR1 and CDR2: SGHRS and YFSETQ. The CDR3 totals 15 residues. The CDR3 DNA is TGCGCCAGCAGCCCAACTAGCGGCCACTACAATGAGCAGTTCTTC. Protein: CASSPTSGHYNEQFF.

The chain has TRBV7-6 and TRBJ2-1, with D tentatively TRBD1 (5 bases). CDR1 is SGHVS and CDR2 is FNYEAQ in the germline V gene. Trimming pared 2 bases from V and 0 bases from J, leaving 20 bases between. This CDR3 is built from 19 residues. The chain's CDR3 is CASSLLVGVTRSSYNEQFF. CDR3 DNA sequence: TGTGCCAGCAGCTTACTAGTAGGGGTTACCAGGAGCTCCTACAATGAGCAGTTCTTC.

The rearrangement links TRBV5-1 to TRBJ1-1; no clear D. Trimming removed 1 base at V and 1 base at J, with 5 bases between. The CDR3 has 13 residues. Germline V lookup: CDR1 SGHRS, CDR2 YFSETQ. This chain's CDR3 is CASSLIQNTEAFF. The CDR3 coding sequence is TGCGCCAGCAGCTTGATTCAGAACACTGAAGCTTTCTTT.

The V and J genes are TRBV30 and TRBJ1-1; D unclear. Germline V gene lookup returns CDR1 GTSNPN and CDR2 SVGIG (reference sequence). The CDR3 has 12 residues. The V gene lost 5 bases and the J gene lost 5 bases, with 12 bases spanning the gap. CDR3 DNA sequence: TGTGCCTGGTGGGCCTCGCGAACTGAAGCTTTCTTT. Translating gives CAWWASRTEAFF.

The chain has TRBV7-3 and TRBJ2-1; TRBD2 aligns across 7 bases. This CDR3 contains 15 residues. The germline gives CDR1 SGHTA, CDR2 FQGTGA. Losses at the gene ends were 5 bases for V and 5 bases for J; bases not matched to a gene: 9. In DNA, the CDR3 is TGTGCCAGCAGCCTGAAGCGGGATCGCAACAATGAGCAGTTCTTC. Amino acid sequence: CASSLKRDRNNEQFF.

A single count supports this clone. This chain connects TRBV3-1 (or the pseudogene TRBV3-2) to TRBJ1-4; D is unresolved. V shed 4 bases and J shed 8 bases, with 14 bases lying between them. The CDR3 extends over 14 amino acids. The germline CDR1 and CDR2 sequences are LGHDT and YNNKEL (reference sequence). The CDR3, as DNA: TGTGCCAGCAGCCGGCGGAGGGCGTCGGAAAAACTGTTTTTT. Translation gives CASSRRRASEKLFF.

The DNA for the CDR3 is TGTGCCAGCAGCTGCGGCGGGCATCCCTACGAGCAGTACTTC. Translated: CASSCGGHPYEQYF. The chain has TRBV12-1 and TRBJ2-7; the tabulated D call, TRBD2, remains unverified against the DNA. TRBV12-1 is deemed a pseudogene. The CDR3 is 14 residues long.